This TCR beta chain derives from a study of blood T cell repertoires in COVID-19. Study-wide context: PBMCs, B-cell-depleted T cells, or T cells provided the cDNA or gDNA that made up the material.

The CDR3 is made up of 13 amino acids. Trimming shortened V by 0 bases and J by 5 bases, and 5 bases separated the two germline ends. Germline-derived CDR1 and CDR2 are MNHEY and SMNVEV (reference sequence). Original handling: Nucleated cell counts were estimated from reference gene primer amplification. Sequencing was performed with immunoSEQ multiplex PCR; in TCRdb, only in-frame clones are kept and a portion is missing. The V and J calls and clone size were taken over from that table, and D and trimming were inferred from the DNA. The sample gives around 170,000 clones, less than 90% of which show up once; less than 10% is in the top ten. One Seattle source followed patients from active infection through their disease course.

The clonotype originates from a woman in her sixties or seventies with COVID-19, enrolled during active disease. J is TRBJ2-1 and V is TRBV27, with D tentatively TRBD2 (5 bases). Sequencing was done on a sample of peripheral blood. CDR3 nucleotide sequence: TGTGCCAGCAGTTTATCGAGGGACAATGAGCAGTTCTTC. It is translated as CASSLSRDNEQFF.